This T cell receptor (beta chain) stems from a study of T cell changes during pregnancy in multiple sclerosis. Only in-frame clones appear in the TCRdb table, and some are missing; sequencing was by immunoSEQ multiplex PCR. The repertoire holds fewer than 110,000 clones, with about 91% as singletons. V was pared by 6 bases and J by 8 bases, with 8 bases of the junction left unmatched. The CDR3 spans 14 residues. CDR1 is MNHEY, CDR2 SMNVEV, per germline (reference sequence). Source: peripheral blood, taken in the second trimester of pregnancy. The chain links TRBV27 to TRBJ1-5, with TRBD1 matching over 9 bases. The receptor's source is a female donor with multiple sclerosis, enrolled in a pregnancy study. The CDR3 here is CASSPGTGFEPQHF. The CDR3 DNA reads TGTGCCAGCAGCCCCGGGACAGGGTTTGAGCCCCAGCATTTT.